Listed below are T cell receptor beta chains from one sample, sequenced in a study of long-term antiretroviral therapy in people with HIV. TCRdb's copy holds only in-frame clones and misses some; the assay was immunoSEQ multiplex PCR. Among over 10,000 clones listed, 70% to 80% were seen once. The sample in question was unsorted PBMCs, obtained 0.5 years before starting antiretroviral therapy. The receptors come from a woman aged 40 to 49 with HIV. CDR3s leave out the opening cysteine and the closing phenylalanine or tryptophan. Fields, in order: CDR3 protein, J gene, V gene.

CDR3aa: AWSVIAGTLKTQY
j_gene: TRBJ2-3
v_gene: TRBV30

CDR3aa: ASSQDRWGSNQPQH
j_gene: TRBJ1-5
v_gene: TRBV4-3

CDR3aa: ASSLSPGANQPQH
j_gene: TRBJ1-5
v_gene: TRBV7-8

CDR3aa: SAANEKLF
j_gene: TRBJ1-4
v_gene: TRBV20-1

CDR3aa: SVEEARVWQETQY
j_gene: TRBJ2-5
v_gene: TRBV29-1

CDR3aa: ASSSAPDTQY
j_gene: TRBJ2-3
v_gene: TRBV7-9

CDR3aa: ASSQARDRRKLF
j_gene: TRBJ1-4
v_gene: TRBV4-3

CDR3aa: ASSDPGGDSNQPQH
j_gene: TRBJ1-5
v_gene: TRBV19

CDR3aa: ASSWLAGGTTYEQY
j_gene: TRBJ2-7
v_gene: TRBV28

CDR3aa: ASSSRDRGAHEQY
j_gene: TRBJ2-7
v_gene: TRBV7-9

CDR3aa: ASSPERATGELF
j_gene: TRBJ2-2
v_gene: TRBV5-4

CDR3aa: ASSPHPRLAGRETQY
j_gene: TRBJ2-5
v_gene: TRBV27

CDR3aa: ASSPRLAGGGLETQY
j_gene: TRBJ2-5
v_gene: TRBV27

CDR3aa: ASSQYSGSPTDTQY
j_gene: TRBJ2-3
v_gene: TRBV7-2

CDR3aa: ASSWEGTSGTEQY
j_gene: TRBJ2-7
v_gene: TRBV5-6

CDR3aa: AWSVKSRGGYSSITDTQY
j_gene: TRBJ2-3
v_gene: TRBV30

CDR3aa: AQTANTEAF
j_gene: TRBJ1-1
v_gene: TRBV30

CDR3aa: ASSLVITSEQF
j_gene: TRBJ2-1
v_gene: TRBV11-2

CDR3aa: SVEGLAGEWVRANEQF
j_gene: TRBJ2-1
v_gene: TRBV29-1

CDR3aa: ASSVPAISETQY
j_gene: TRBJ2-5
v_gene: TRBV11-3

CDR3aa: ASKVRGPVGEAF
j_gene: TRBJ1-1
v_gene: TRBV19

CDR3aa: ASSEAGSTDTQY
j_gene: TRBJ2-3
v_gene: TRBV6-1

CDR3aa: ASSVSSEPLDFLDEQY
j_gene: TRBJ2-7
v_gene: TRBV9

CDR3aa: ASSSQGGDSYEQY
j_gene: TRBJ2-7
v_gene: TRBV18

CDR3aa: ASSLNRDNTGELF
j_gene: TRBJ2-2
v_gene: TRBV11-3

CDR3aa: ASSLGLLAGGSETQY
j_gene: TRBJ2-5
v_gene: TRBV7-2

CDR3aa: ASSPPTGDEQY
j_gene: TRBJ2-7
v_gene: TRBV7-9

CDR3aa: ASSVGPTQETQY
j_gene: TRBJ2-5
v_gene: TRBV9

CDR3aa: AWSVQGLDRGLGEQF
j_gene: TRBJ2-1
v_gene: TRBV30

CDR3aa: ASSMGVGDEQF
j_gene: TRBJ2-1
v_gene: TRBV19

CDR3aa: ASSDRNQPQH
j_gene: TRBJ1-5
v_gene: TRBV19

CDR3aa: ASSDGQGGGEKLF
j_gene: TRBJ1-4
v_gene: TRBV6-5

CDR3aa: ASSLLVGADTQY
j_gene: TRBJ2-3
v_gene: TRBV7-2

CDR3aa: ASSQASREAYNEQF
j_gene: TRBJ2-1
v_gene: TRBV4-1

CDR3aa: ATSQGGAGTDTQY
j_gene: TRBJ2-3
v_gene: TRBV15

CDR3aa: ASSISGGTYEQY
j_gene: TRBJ2-7
v_gene: TRBV7-8

CDR3aa: ASSSGRTGANVLT
j_gene: TRBJ2-6
v_gene: TRBV6-5

CDR3aa: ASSLDGSSGNTIY
j_gene: TRBJ1-3
v_gene: TRBV5-1

CDR3aa: ASSFMGQGDYGYT
j_gene: TRBJ1-2
v_gene: TRBV5-5

CDR3aa: ASSADYGYT
j_gene: TRBJ1-2
v_gene: TRBV2

CDR3aa: ASSSGGSDTEAF
j_gene: TRBJ1-1
v_gene: TRBV5-1

CDR3aa: ASSLGGFSGYT
j_gene: TRBJ1-2
v_gene: TRBV5-1

CDR3aa: ATSREADYEQY
j_gene: TRBJ2-7
v_gene: TRBV15

CDR3aa: ASRSSRSPTMGQY
j_gene: TRBJ2-7
v_gene: TRBV14

CDR3aa: ATSIETDQPQH
j_gene: TRBJ1-5
v_gene: TRBV15

CDR3aa: ASSRQTTLNEKLF
j_gene: TRBJ1-4
v_gene: TRBV6-1

CDR3aa: ASSLQGAGGYT
j_gene: TRBJ1-2
v_gene: TRBV19

CDR3aa: ASSTNSGNTIY
j_gene: TRBJ1-3
v_gene: TRBV6-5

CDR3aa: ASSLWASGGDTGELF
j_gene: TRBJ2-2
v_gene: TRBV27

CDR3aa: ASRQPGGQETQY
j_gene: TRBJ2-5
v_gene: TRBV6-1

CDR3aa: ATSGGGDTGELF
j_gene: TRBJ2-2
v_gene: TRBV15

CDR3aa: ASSYNSDPSVEQY
j_gene: TRBJ2-7
v_gene: TRBV6-5

CDR3aa: ASSSGVQVGELF
j_gene: TRBJ2-2
v_gene: TRBV19

CDR3aa: ASSLRGLAGGPAQY
j_gene: TRBJ2-5
v_gene: TRBV7-8

CDR3aa: ASSLGTVEFEQY
j_gene: TRBJ2-7
v_gene: TRBV7-9